This is a list of T cell receptor beta chains from one sample in a study of blood T cells in healthy people across ages. MiXCR was run by TCRdb on the 5' RACE reads, yielding one entry per CDR3 protein. The sample lists approximately 1,000,000 distinct CDR3 sequences; 45% were seen once. Sequencing input: blood. The receptors originated from a woman aged 55-70 years in good health. Each CDR3 is given with its conserved first and last residue. A D gene is named only where the DNA matches it firmly. For some rows the clone size is stated as once, few or many, or as a class when expanded; others skip it.

>TRBD1|TRBV2|NA|TRBJ2-7
CASTGTDSYEQYF
TGTGCCAGCACCGGGACAGACTCCTACGAGCAGTACTTC
>NA|TRBV28|few|TRBJ2-1
CASSLCASQNNEQFF
TGTGCCAGCAGTTTATGTGCTAGCCAAAACAATGAGCAGTTCTTC
>NA|TRBV12-3/TRBV12-4|many|TRBJ2-7
CASSLATGVSYEQYF
TGTGCCAGCAGTTTAGCAACAGGAGTGTCCTACGAGCAGTACTTC
>TRBD2|TRBV29-1|NA|TRBJ2-3
CSVELAVGDTQYF
TGCAGCGTTGAACTAGCGGTTGGGGATACGCAGTATTTT
>TRBD1|TRBV29-1|NA|TRBJ2-4
CSVGEDRGHIQYF
TGCAGCGTTGGAGAGGACAGGGGTCACATTCAGTACTTC
>TRBD2|TRBV12-3/TRBV12-4|NA|TRBJ2-1
CASRRAGANEQFF
TGTGCCAGCCGCCGAGCGGGAGCCAATGAGCAGTTCTTC
>TRBD2|TRBV3-1|few|TRBJ2-1
CASSHFREVYNEQFF
TGTGCCAGCAGCCACTTCCGGGAGGTCTACAATGAGCAGTTCTTC
>TRBD1|TRBV28|NA|TRBJ1-2
CASSSGTGGLDGYTF
TGTGCCAGCAGTTCCGGGACAGGGGGATTGGATGGCTACACCTTC
>NA|TRBV20-1|NA|TRBJ1-2
CSGWNNYGYTF
TGCAGCGGCTGGAATAACTATGGCTACACCTTC
>TRBD2|TRBV5-1|NA|TRBJ2-7
CAKEAGGTTYEQYF
TGCGCTAAAGAAGCGGGAGGAACTACCTACGAGCAGTACTTC
>TRBD1|TRBV20-1|few|TRBJ2-5
CSTQGEETQYF
TGCAGTACACAGGGGGAAGAGACCCAGTACTTC
>TRBD2|TRBV6-5|NA|TRBJ2-7
CASSEGLSPAYEQYF
TGTGCCAGCAGTGAGGGACTATCGCCTGCCTACGAGCAGTACTTC
>NA|TRBV20-1|NA|TRBJ1-2
CSARDSRQPYGYTF
TGCAGTGCTAGAGATTCCCGACAGCCCTATGGCTACACCTTC
>TRBD2|TRBV10-1|few|TRBJ2-3
CASSELAGDTQYF
TGCGCCAGCAGTGAACTAGCGGGAGATACGCAGTATTTT
>TRBD2|TRBV27|NA|TRBJ2-1
CASSLWTSGSYNEQFF
TGTGCCAGCAGTTTATGGACTAGCGGCTCCTACAATGAGCAGTTCTTC
>NA|TRBV27|few|TRBJ1-1
CASSLSGDTEAFF
TGTGCCAGCAGTTTGTCGGGGGACACTGAAGCTTTCTTT
>NA|TRBV6-5|few|TRBJ2-1
CASRLDGARYNEQFF
TGTGCCAGCAGGCTCGACGGGGCGCGGTACAATGAGCAGTTCTTC
>TRBD1|TRBV27|NA|TRBJ2-1
CANSSRGRGSYNEQFF
TGTGCCAACTCGTCCAGGGGGCGGGGATCCTACAATGAGCAGTTCTTC
>NA|TRBV7-9|NA|TRBJ2-6
CASSSNGRSGANVLTF
TGTGCCAGCAGCTCCAACGGGCGCTCTGGGGCCAACGTCCTGACTTTC
>NA|TRBV15|once|TRBJ2-7
CATSRHAADRFPSYEQYF
TGTGCCACCAGCAGGCATGCAGCCGACAGATTCCCCTCCTACGAGCAGTACTTC
>TRBD2|TRBV12-3/TRBV12-4|many|TRBJ2-6
CASSPGLAGGGSGANVLTF
TGTGCCAGCAGTCCGGGACTAGCGGGAGGAGGGTCTGGGGCCAACGTCCTGACTTTC
>TRBD1|TRBV12-3/TRBV12-4|NA|TRBJ2-7
CASSTRGLYEQYF
TGTGCCAGCAGTACCAGGGGGCTCTACGAGCAGTACTTC
>NA|TRBV29-1|NA|TRBJ2-7
CSVEGGRTRYNEQYF
TGCAGCGTTGAAGGGGGGCGGACTCGTTATAATGAGCAGTACTTC
>NA|TRBV29-1|few|TRBJ1-2
CSVKVRVDGYTF
TGCAGCGTTAAGGTCAGGGTGGATGGCTACACCTTC
>TRBD2|TRBV20-1|NA|TRBJ2-7
CSAPREGTSSYEQYF
TGCAGTGCCCCAAGGGAGGGGACTAGCTCCTACGAGCAGTACTTC
>NA|TRBV7-9|NA|TRBJ2-7
CASSETASEQYF
TGTGCCAGCAGCGAGACAGCTTCCGAGCAGTACTTC
>NA|TRBV24-1|NA|TRBJ2-3
CATSDFSSDGGGTDTQYF
TGTGCCACCAGTGATTTTTCATCGGACGGGGGCGGCACAGATACGCAGTATTTT
>NA|TRBV18|NA|TRBJ2-1
CASSSQGLGYEQFF
TGTGCCAGCTCGTCGCAAGGGTTAGGATATGAGCAGTTCTTC
>NA|TRBV12-3/TRBV12-4|few|TRBJ2-3
CASSLGIGKDTQYF
TGTGCCAGCAGTTTAGGGATAGGCAAAGATACGCAGTATTTT
>TRBD1|TRBV5-1|few|TRBJ2-5
CASSMTGGEQYF
TGCGCCAGCAGCATGACAGGGGGTGAGCAGTACTTC
>NA|TRBV24-1|NA|TRBJ2-1
CATSNLHNEQFF
TGTGCCACCAGTAATTTGCATAATGAGCAGTTCTTC
>TRBD1|TRBV7-2|few|TRBJ2-3
CASLRTGGTDTQYF
TGTGCCAGCCTCCGGACAGGGGGCACAGATACGCAGTATTTT
>TRBD2|TRBV7-9|NA|TRBJ2-1
CASSTSGSLGNEQFF
TGTGCCAGCAGCACTAGCGGGAGTCTTGGCAATGAGCAGTTCTTC
>NA|TRBV15|NA|TRBJ1-2
CATSTGRHSTYGYTF
TGTGCCACCAGCACAGGAAGACACAGCACCTATGGCTACACCTTC
>TRBD2|TRBV4-1|few|TRBJ2-1
CASSQDHPAGVEQFF
TGCGCCAGCAGCCAAGATCACCCAGCGGGAGTTGAGCAGTTCTTC
>NA|TRBV5-4|NA|TRBJ2-3
CASSLGWRSTDTQYF
TGTGCCAGCAGCTTGGGTTGGCGGAGCACAGATACGCAGTATTTT
>TRBD1|TRBV7-2|NA|TRBJ2-7
CASSSPGDRDLLHEQYF
TGTGCCAGCAGCTCCCCTGGTGACAGGGATCTCCTCCACGAGCAGTACTTC
>TRBD1|TRBV28|NA|TRBJ2-4
CASDRGRLGIQYF
TGTGCCAGTGACAGGGGGCGTTTAGGCATTCAGTACTTC
>TRBD1|TRBV27|NA|TRBJ2-3
CASSLWGTGGRDTQYF
TGTGCCAGCAGTTTATGGGGTACAGGGGGCAGAGATACGCAGTATTTT
>NA|TRBV7-7|NA|TRBJ2-3
CTSSLALGDTQYF
TGTACCAGCAGCTTAGCCCTAGGCGATACGCAGTATTTT
>TRBD1|TRBV10-2|many|TRBJ2-7
CASSESPTGWGEQYF
TGCGCCAGCAGTGAGTCACCGACAGGGTGGGGCGAGCAGTACTTC
>NA|TRBV12-3/TRBV12-4|NA|TRBJ2-1
CASSSNGQTRRGEQFF
TGTGCCAGCAGTTCTAACGGCCAGACTAGAAGGGGTGAGCAGTTCTTC
>NA|TRBV2|once|TRBJ2-7
CASRFGRTYEQYF
TGTGCCAGCAGATTTGGCAGGACCTACGAGCAGTACTTC
>NA|TRBV15|few|TRBJ2-7
CATSDTYEQYF
TGTGCCACCAGCGACACCTACGAGCAGTACTTC
>NA|TRBV20-1|few|TRBJ2-5
CSARGPGQETQYF
TGCAGTGCTAGGGGGCCAGGCCAGGAGACCCAGTACTTC
>TRBD1|TRBV27|NA|TRBJ2-5
CASSPMIGTGDYNEQYF
TGTGCCAGCAGTCCTATGATCGGGACAGGGGACTACAATGAGCAGTACTTC
>TRBD2|TRBV7-2|NA|TRBJ2-1
CASSPDGGGYNEQFF
TGTGCCAGCAGCCCTGACGGCGGGGGCTACAATGAGCAGTTCTTC
>TRBD2|TRBV20-1|NA|TRBJ2-1
CSASGRAVMEQFF
TGCAGTGCTAGCGGGAGGGCCGTCATGGAGCAGTTCTTC
>NA|TRBV12-3/TRBV12-4|few|TRBJ1-2
CASSFGSRDGYTF
TGTGCCAGCAGTTTCGGAAGTAGAGATGGCTACACCTTC
>TRBD2|TRBV11-2|NA|TRBJ2-1
CASSLYGRAEDEQFF
TGTGCCAGCAGCTTATACGGGAGGGCCGAGGATGAGCAGTTCTTC